The source of this T cell receptor beta chain is a study of blood T cell repertoires in COVID-19. The wider study: Some COVID-19 samples were acute and others convalescent; all came from the United States, Italy and Spain. Sources were T cells, B-cell-depleted T cells, or PBMCs; the material itself was cDNA or gDNA.

In the original analysis: Amplification of reference gene primers provided the estimated nucleated cell counts. Using immunoSEQ multiplex PCR, the repertoire was profiled, and TCRdb retains in-frame clones only, with some absent. The V and J calls and the clone size are those of that table, but D and trimming were determined from the DNA. The sample carries 260,000 or so clones, around 82% recorded once. V was clipped by 9 bases and J by 3 bases; unmatched bases: 7. This CDR3 region has 14 residues. Germline V lookup: CDR1 MNHEY, CDR2 SMNVEV (reference sequence). Sequenced material: peripheral blood. The sequence came from a woman in her seventies with acute or convalescent COVID-19. The chain employs TRBV27 and TRBJ1-4; 7 nucleotides match TRBD1. CDR3 nucleotide sequence: TGTGCCAGTTGTTCCACAGGGGCTAATGAAAAACTGTTTTTT. This encodes CASCSTGANEKLFF.